These T cell receptor beta chains were read from a single sample in a study of spatial heterogeneity in lung cancer. Each CDR3 protein gets one entry after TCRdb re-called the 5' RACE reads with MiXCR. The sample records about 52,000 distinct CDR3 sequences, around 6.7% being singletons. This specimen was PBMCs, taken at follow-up. The receptors were sampled from a female donor with early-stage non-small cell lung cancer. Both conserved end residues are part of each CDR3. The D gene is left open where the match is weak. Only part of the rows carry a size: once, few, many, or a class if the clone is expanded.

j_call d_call v_call clone_size cdr3_aa cdr3_nt
TRBJ1-2 NA TRBV5-6 few CASSLTDIGYTF TGTGCCAGCAGCTTGACAGACATCGGCTACACCTTC
TRBJ1-4 NA TRBV6-5 NA CASSYSILQGGEKLFF TGTGCCAGCAGTTACTCGATACTGCAGGGAGGTGAAAAACTGTTTTTT
TRBJ1-2 NA TRBV7-9 many CASSLEPLVTRGGYGYTF TGTGCCAGCAGCTTAGAACCGCTGGTCACCCGAGGGGGCTATGGCTACACCTTC
TRBJ1-2 NA TRBV2 few CASTGTRNYGYTF TGTGCTAGCACGGGCACGCGAAACTATGGCTACACCTTC
TRBJ2-1 TRBD2 TRBV3-1 few CASSSSGGGPYNEQFF TGTGCCAGCAGCTCTAGCGGGGGGGGTCCTTACAATGAGCAGTTCTTC
TRBJ2-5 TRBD1 TRBV4-1 many CASSQDRGPGETQYF TGCGCCAGCAGCCAGGACAGGGGTCCGGGAGAGACCCAGTACTTC
TRBJ1-4 NA TRBV18 NA CASSPPRAENEKLFF TGTGCCAGCTCACCACCGAGGGCAGAGAATGAAAAACTGTTTTTT
TRBJ2-5 NA TRBV4-1 many CASSQERVRGTQYF TGCGCCAGCAGCCAAGAGAGGGTCCGGGGGACCCAGTACTTC
TRBJ2-4 NA TRBV5-1 many CASSRSGKNIQYF TGCGCCAGCAGCAGATCGGGGAAAAACATTCAGTACTTC
TRBJ1-2 NA TRBV20-1 NA CSANFRDGYGYTF TGCAGTGCTAACTTCCGGGACGGGTATGGCTACACCTTC
TRBJ2-7 NA TRBV6-1 NA CASLSWGSSYEQYF TGTGCCAGCCTATCTTGGGGGAGCTCCTACGAGCAGTACTTC
TRBJ2-5 TRBD1 TRBV7-3 few CASSPKTGQETQYF TGTGCCAGCAGCCCTAAGACAGGGCAAGAGACCCAGTACTTC
TRBJ2-3 TRBD1 TRBV5-1 NA CASSLGQGPDTQYF TGCGCCAGCAGCTTGGGACAGGGACCAGATACGCAGTATTTT
TRBJ2-4 NA TRBV6-2/TRBV6-3 many CASSFGGRDIQYF TGTGCCAGCAGTTTCGGGGGAAGGGACATTCAGTACTTC
TRBJ1-3 NA TRBV9 many CASSVGRALTGNTIYF TGTGCCAGCAGCGTAGGGAGGGCCCTTACTGGAAACACCATATATTTT
TRBJ1-2 TRBD1 TRBV20-1 few CSAVNAPGTGVNYGYTF TGCAGTGCTGTCAACGCCCCCGGGACAGGGGTTAACTATGGCTACACCTTC
TRBJ2-3 NA TRBV6-2/TRBV6-3 few CAGRLAVTDTQYF TGTGCCGGCCGACTGGCGGTCACAGATACGCAGTATTTT
TRBJ2-6 NA TRBV5-1 many CASSFGAASSGANVLTF TGCGCCAGCAGCTTCGGGGCCGCCAGCTCTGGGGCCAACGTCCTGACTTTC
TRBJ1-1 TRBD1 TRBV5-1 NA CASSLVGGLSNTEAFF TGCGCCAGCAGCTTGGTAGGGGGCCTATCGAACACTGAAGCTTTCTTT
TRBJ1-4 TRBD1 TRBV18 few CASSSTGTNEKLFF TGTGCCAGCTCATCGACAGGGACTAATGAAAAACTGTTTTTT
TRBJ1-6 NA TRBV3-1 many CASSQSGDSPLHF TGTGCCAGCAGCCAATCAGGGGATTCACCCCTCCACTTT
TRBJ2-3 TRBD2 TRBV12-3/TRBV12-4 many CASSPLWASGADTQYF TGTGCCAGCAGTCCCCTCTGGGCTAGCGGGGCAGATACGCAGTATTTT
TRBJ1-2 NA TRBV28 NA CASSSTYGGADGYTF TGTGCCAGCAGTTCCACTTACGGGGGCGCAGATGGCTACACCTTC
TRBJ2-7 NA TRBV4-1 once CASSQDGEGDEQYF TGCGCCAGCAGCCAAGATGGAGAGGGGGACGAGCAGTACTTC
TRBJ2-2 NA TRBV4-3 many CASSQDGLPTGELFF TGCGCCAGCAGCCAAGATGGGCTACCCACCGGGGAGCTGTTTTTT
TRBJ2-5 NA TRBV6-2/TRBV6-3 many CASKFTFWPIQETQYF TGTGCCAGCAAGTTCACTTTTTGGCCCATCCAAGAGACCCAGTACTTC
TRBJ1-2 NA TRBV7-9 NA CASRLGRDYGYTF TGTGCCAGCAGATTAGGACGAGACTATGGCTACACCTTC
TRBJ2-7 TRBD2 TRBV6-5 NA CASSSTGTTSYEQYF TGTGCCAGCAGTTCAACCGGGACTACGTCCTACGAGCAGTACTTC